These 21 T cell receptor beta chains were sequenced from one sample in a study of blood T cells in healthy people across ages. Using a J-beta primer mix together with a sample-barcoded 5' primer, a second PCR was run for roughly 6 to 12 cycles. TCRdb itself ran the 5' RACE reads through MiXCR, one entry per CDR3 protein. The sample carries some 890,000 distinct CDR3 sequences, 25% to 35% recorded once. A further study also used this sample, focusing on T cells of mothers and their children.

The sequencing input was blood. These receptors all stem from a woman aged 40 to 55 in good health.

With regard to this clonotype: A much larger clonotype is one base distant, so this may be a read error. J is TRBJ2-7 and V is TRBV20-1; D uncertain. The CDR3 length is 13 residues. Germline V gene lookup returns CDR1 DFQATT and CDR2 SNEGSKA (reference sequence). Trimming took 3 bases from V and 0 from J, leaving 9 bases between them. CDR3 loop: CSARRTNSYEQYF. The CDR3 coding sequence is TGCAGTGCTAGGAGGACCAACTCCTACGAGCAGTACTTC.

The chain recombines TRBV27 with TRBJ2-1; D is perhaps TRBD1 (6 bases). The CDR3 spans 12 residues. Germline V gene sequence: CDR1 MNHEY, CDR2 SMNVEV (reference sequence). Trimming removed 9 bases at V and 6 bases at J, with 12 bases between. For the CDR3, the DNA is TGTGCCAGTACAGGGATGGGCAATGAGCAGTTCTTC. As protein: CASTGMGNEQFF.

This chain joins TRBV5-1 and TRBJ2-3; D remains unclear. The CDR3 loop spans 15 amino acids. V lost 4 bases and J lost 3, with 15 bases in between. Germline lookup yields CDR1 SGHRS and CDR2 YFSETQ. The CDR3 loop reads CASSDPLRGTDTQYF. As DNA, the CDR3 is TGCGCCAGCAGCGACCCCCTCCGCGGAACAGATACGCAGTATTTT.

This clonotype was seen repeatedly, ten times or more. This chain connects TRBV5-1 to TRBJ2-1, with 7 bases aligning to TRBD1. With 1 base clipped from V and 7 bases from J, the junction kept 8 bases outside the gene matches. The germline CDR1 and CDR2 sequences are SGHRS and YFSETQ. This CDR3 has 15 residues. CDR3 DNA: TGCGCCAGCAGCTTGACAGGGGACCAGGGGAATGAGCAGTTCTTC. This codes for CASSLTGDQGNEQFF.

At least ten counts were recorded for this clonotype. This chain uses TRBV18 with TRBJ2-5; 7 bases are a match to TRBD1. Germline V gives CDR1 KGHSH, CDR2 LQKENI. V shed 5 bases and J 3 bases; nucleotides not matched to a gene: 9. The CDR3 extends over 15 amino acids. The CDR3 sequence: CASSTRSTGKETQYF. In DNA, the CDR3 is TGTGCCAGCTCAACGCGATCGACAGGGAAAGAGACCCAGTACTTC.

This clonotype was seen at least ten times. The chain links TRBV6-6 to TRBJ1-2, with 8 positions matching TRBD1. Germline values: CDR1 MNHNY, CDR2 SVGAGI (reference sequence). The CDR3 covers 13 residues. V shed 2 bases and J 8 bases; nucleotides not matched to a gene: 4. The DNA for the CDR3 is TGTGCCAGCAGTTACGACAGGGGTAACGGCTACACCTTC. Its protein product is CASSYDRGNGYTF.

This chain uses TRBV10-3 with TRBJ2-5; 10 positions match TRBD2. The CDR3 sequence is 15 residues long. CDR1 and CDR2 (germline): ENHRY, SYGVKD. Trimming at V came to 2 bases and at J to 2 bases, leaving 2 bases not matched to a gene. The CDR3 spells CAISEGTSEQETQYF. CDR3 coding DNA: TGTGCCATCAGTGAGGGGACTAGCGAGCAAGAGACCCAGTACTTC.

A word on this clonotype: It may be a read error: a sequence one base away is much more abundant. V gene TRBV29-1 combines with J gene TRBJ2-4; 11 bases are shared with TRBD2. The J call may be incorrect, as the DNA end agrees better with TRBJ2-5. The CDR3 covers 16 residues. Germline V gene lookup returns CDR1 SQVTM and CDR2 ANQGSEA. DNA for the CDR3: TGCAGCGTTGATGGCTATAGCGGGGGGGCCGGGGAGACCCAGTACTTC. Residues: CSVDGYSGGAGETQYF.

This clonotype occurred many times. For the CDR3, the DNA is TGCAGTGCCCCGGGACAGGGGTTCTACGAGCAGTACTTC. Amino acids: CSAPGQGFYEQYF. The chain carries TRBV20-1 and TRBJ2-7; 10 bases match TRBD1. V trimming: 6 bases; J trimming: 3 bases; junction bases outside the gene matches: 5. Germline CDR1 is DFQATT and CDR2 is SNEGSKA (reference sequence). The CDR3 is made up of 13 amino acids.

A remark on this clonotype: One end of the junction is discordant with germline, which a read error may explain. The chain carries TRBV12-3 or TRBV12-4 and TRBJ2-5; TRBD1 or TRBD2 may be the D gene (6 bases each). The CDR3 contains 15 residues. The CDR3 reads CASSLVGGQPETRYF. CDR3 sequence (DNA): TGTGCCAGTAGTTTAGTGGGGGGCCAACCAGAGACCCGGTACTTC.

This clonotype has ten or more counts. V is TRBV6-5 and J is TRBJ2-1, with TRBD1 matching over 9 bases. J was trimmed by 7 bases and V by 5 bases; bases with no gene match: 6. The germline V gene encodes CDR1 MNHEY and CDR2 SVGAGI. The CDR3 is 14 amino acids. The CDR3 protein is CASSLGTGFNEQFF. DNA of the CDR3: TGTGCCAGCAGTCTGGGGACAGGGTTTAATGAGCAGTTCTTC.

The rearrangement links TRBV5-1 to TRBJ2-1; tentative D call: TRBD2 (6 bases). The CDR3 totals 14 residues. V lost 4 bases and J 5 bases, leaving 13 bases between the germline ends. CDR1 SGHRS and CDR2 YFSETQ come from the germline V gene. The CDR3 DNA follows: TGCGCCAGCAGCCCCCTGGAGGGTCACAATGAGCAGTTCTTC. Encoded protein: CASSPLEGHNEQFF. Full variable domain (outside the CDR3, taken from reference TRBV5-1 and TRBJ2-1): KAGVTQTPRYLIKTRGQQVTLSCSPISGHRSVSWYQQTPGQGLQFLFEYFSETQRNKGNFPGRFSGRQFSNSRSEMNVSTLELGDSALYLCASSPLEGHNEQFFGPGTRLTVL.

The chain has TRBV27 and TRBJ1-5; weak D call: TRBD1 (6 bases). Trimming cost V 4 bases and J 4 bases, with 11 bases left between them. Germline CDR1 is MNHEY and CDR2 is SMNVEV (reference sequence). The CDR3 sequence is 14 residues long. CDR3 sequence (DNA): TGTGCCAGCAGTTCACTCCAGGGGAATCAGCCCCAGCATTTT. The encoded protein is CASSSLQGNQPQHF.

The chain employs TRBV7-9 and TRBJ2-3, with a weak D call TRBD1 (6 bases). Germline-derived CDR1 and CDR2 are SEHNR and FQNEAQ (reference sequence). CDR3 length: 16 residues. The V end was cut by 5 bases, the J end by 5 bases, with 20 bases between. DNA for the CDR3: TGTGCCAGCAGCCAGCCCAGGGGCAGGGGTGAAGATACGCAGTATTTT. It is translated as CASSQPRGRGEDTQYF.

The genes are TRBV4-1 and TRBJ1-2; D is perhaps TRBD1 (6 bases). CDR1 MGHRA and CDR2 YSYEKL come from the germline V gene. The CDR3 has 15 residues. Trimming removed 0 bases from V and 6 bases from J, with 14 bases in between. The CDR3 DNA follows: TGCGCCAGCAGCCAAGATCCGGGGGGCGGAGATGGCTACACCTTC. As protein: CASSQDPGGGDGYTF.

This sequence joins TRBV11-2 and TRBJ1-3; TRBD1 matches 9 bases. The CDR3 covers 13 residues. The V gene end was trimmed by 3 bases and the J gene end by 11 bases; junction bases not matched to a gene: 5. The germline V gene has CDR1 SGHAT and CDR2 FQNNGV. The CDR3 DNA sequence: TGTGCCAGCAGCTTTCGACAGGGGGGCGCCATATATTTT. Protein sequence: CASSFRQGGAIYF.

The chain has TRBV5-1 and TRBJ1-1; 8 bases match TRBD1. The CDR3 runs to 15 residues. Germline CDR1 is SGHRS and CDR2 is YFSETQ. Unmatched junction bases numbered 10, after V lost 4 bases and J lost 5 bases. The CDR3 reads CASSPGQGFGTEAFF. CDR3 DNA sequence: TGCGCCAGCAGCCCCGGACAGGGATTTGGAACTGAAGCTTTCTTT.

V and J are TRBV5-1 and TRBJ2-4; D call uncertain. In germline, CDR1 is SGHRS, CDR2 YFSETQ. The ends were cut back, 1 base at V and 13 bases at J, with 21 bases in the middle. CDR3 length equals 15 residues. CDR3 residues: CASSLLPTSYNEQYF. CDR3 nucleotides: TGCGCCAGCAGCTTGCTCCCGACCTCCTACAATGAGCAGTACTTC.

The chain has TRBV7-9 and TRBJ2-1; D unresolved. Germline CDR1 is SEHNR and CDR2 is FQNEAQ (reference sequence). The ends were cut back, 7 bases at V and 6 bases at J, with 16 bases in the middle. The CDR3 sequence is 14 residues long. The CDR3 nucleotides are TGTGCCAGCACCAAGGCCCCTCGGTGCAATGAGCAGTTCTTC. Amino acids: CASTKAPRCNEQFF. Based on the CDR3 plus reference TRBV7-9 and TRBJ2-1, the full variable domain is DTGVSQNPRHKITKRGQNVTFRCDPISEHNRLYWYRQTLGQGPEFLTYFQNEAQLEKSRLLSDRFSAERPKGSFSTLEIQRTEQGDSAMYLCASTKAPRCNEQFFGPGTRLTVL.

In this sample, this clonotype turned up many times. The chain uses TRBV28 and TRBJ2-3; 12 bases align to TRBD1. This CDR3 region has 16 residues. In germline, CDR1 is MDHEN, CDR2 SYDVKM. V lost 6 bases to trimming and J lost 6 bases; unmatched junction nucleotides: 10. The CDR3 DNA reads TGTGCCAGCAGCACCTCCGGGACAGGGGGCAAGGATACGCAGTATTTT. It is translated as CASSTSGTGGKDTQYF.

The table lists this clonotype with many counts. This sequence joins TRBV27 and TRBJ2-1; D uncertain. CDR3 length equals 16 residues. Germline V gene data show CDR1 as MNHEY and CDR2 as SMNVEV (reference sequence). V shed 6 bases and J shed 8 bases, with 23 bases lying between them. CDR3 DNA sequence: TGTGCCAGCAGCCCCCGCCGAGACTTTCCTCTTTATGAGCAGTTCTTC. Protein sequence: CASSPRRDFPLYEQFF.